A selection of T cell receptor beta chains follows, all from one sample in a study of blood T cell repertoires in COVID-19. Method: immunoSEQ multiplex PCR; TCRdb's copy keeps in-frame clones and lacks some. The repertoire consists of about 350,000 clones, with about 89% occurring once and the leading ten covering roughly 6%. Sequenced material: peripheral blood. Receptors originate from a woman aged 45-60 years with COVID-19, enrolled during active disease. The CDR3 runs from the conserved cysteine through the conserved F or W. The order of the fields is J gene, V gene, D gene, clone size, CDR3 length, CDR3 protein, CDR3 DNA. D genes are given only for firm matches. Some rows mark clone size as missing; the rest say once, few, many or name a class of expanded clone.

TRBJ1-3	TRBV7-9	NA	NA	14	CASSSLRSGNTIYF	TGTGCCAGCAGTTCGCTGCGCTCTGGAAACACCATATATTTT
TRBJ1-1	TRBV19	NA	NA	16	CASSISGQILNTEAFF	TGTGCCAGTAGTATATCTGGACAAATTCTGAACACTGAAGCTTTCTTT
TRBJ1-4	TRBV6-5	NA	NA	15	CASRKQDRVGEKLFF	TGTGCCAGCAGAAAGCAGGACAGAGTGGGCGAAAAACTGTTTTTT
TRBJ1-4	TRBV5-6	TRBD1	NA	14	CASNRQGAYEKLFF	TGTGCCAGCAACCGACAGGGGGCTTATGAAAAACTGTTTTTT
TRBJ1-5	TRBV2	TRBD1	NA	15	CASSETGKSNQPQHF	TGTGCCAGCAGTGAGACAGGGAAAAGCAATCAGCCCCAGCATTTT
TRBJ1-2	TRBV6-2/TRBV6-3	NA	NA	16	CASSYSILRGNYGYTF	TGTGCCAGCAGTTACTCGATTCTGAGGGGGAACTATGGCTACACCTTC
TRBJ2-1	TRBV19	TRBD2	NA	17	CASSTGTSGSVLDEQFF	TGTGCCAGTAGTACCGGGACTAGCGGGAGCGTTTTGGATGAGCAGTTCTTC
TRBJ1-1	TRBV2	NA	NA	13	CASSEDMNTEAFF	TGTGCCAGCAGTGAAGACATGAACACTGAAGCTTTCTTT
TRBJ2-3	TRBV5-1	TRBD1	NA	16	CASSLVGTGGLDTQYF	TGCGCCAGCAGCTTGGTGGGGACAGGGGGGCTAGATACGCAGTATTTT
TRBJ1-1	TRBV6-5	TRBD1	NA	15	CASSSRTGVTTEAFF	TGTGCCAGCAGCTCTCGGACAGGGGTAACCACTGAAGCTTTCTTT
TRBJ2-2	TRBV14	NA	NA	14	CATSGHSNTGELFF	TGTGCCACCTCGGGACACTCGAACACCGGGGAGCTGTTTTTT
TRBJ1-3	TRBV9	NA	NA	14	CASSAVPSGNTIYF	TGTGCCAGCAGCGCCGTCCCCTCTGGAAACACCATATATTTT
TRBJ2-2	TRBV5-1	TRBD2	NA	12	CASSDSGRELFF	TGCGCCAGCAGCGATAGCGGGAGAGAGCTGTTTTTT
TRBJ1-2	TRBV6-5	NA	once	14	CASSSGTTDYGYTF	TGTGCCAGCAGTTCCGGGACAACTGACTATGGCTACACCTTC
TRBJ1-2	TRBV18	TRBD1	NA	14	CASSPVEGASGYTF	TGTGCCAGCTCACCTGTGGAGGGGGCGAGCGGCTACACCTTC
TRBJ1-1	TRBV6-5	TRBD1	NA	13	CASRGQGIAEAFF	TGTGCCAGCAGGGGACAGGGAATTGCTGAAGCTTTCTTT
TRBJ1-1	TRBV3-1/TRBV3-2	NA	NA	14	CASSQESRGTEAFF	TGTGCCAGCAGCCAAGAGTCCAGGGGCACTGAAGCTTTCTTT
TRBJ2-7	TRBV9	TRBD1	NA	16	CASSVGQGVSSYEQYF	TGTGCCAGCAGCGTAGGGCAGGGGGTGAGCTCCTACGAGCAGTACTTC
TRBJ1-2	TRBV6-1	TRBD1	NA	13	CASSDTPPPGQGF	TGTGCCAGCAGTGACACACCTCCCCCGGGACAGGGCTTC
TRBJ1-1	TRBV12-3/TRBV12-4	NA	NA	13	CASRRGADTEAFF	TGTGCCAGCAGACGGGGGGCGGACACTGAAGCTTTCTTT
TRBJ2-7	TRBV19	NA	NA	18	CASKAQGAGLLGAREQYF	TGTGCCAGTAAGGCCCAGGGTGCGGGACTCCTCGGGGCCAGAGAGCAGTACTTC
TRBJ2-1	TRBV3-1/TRBV3-2	NA	NA	13	CASSQGPYNEQFF	TGTGCCAGCAGCCAAGGGCCTTACAATGAGCAGTTCTTC
TRBJ1-2	TRBV6-6	NA	NA	13	CASRDRANYGYTF	TGTGCCAGCAGGGACAGAGCTAACTATGGCTACACCTTC
TRBJ1-4	TRBV28	TRBD1	NA	15	CASSLSGTANEKLFF	TGTGCCAGCAGTTTATCCGGGACAGCTAATGAAAAACTGTTTTTT
TRBJ1-1	TRBV27	NA	NA	14	CASSPGQTNTEAFF	TGTGCCAGCAGTCCAGGACAGACAAACACTGAAGCTTTCTTT
TRBJ2-1	TRBV3-1/TRBV3-2	NA	few	20	CASSQGKAGSRSSSYNEQFF	TGTGCCAGCAGCCAAGGTAAAGCAGGGTCAAGGTCCAGCTCCTACAATGAGCAGTTCTTC
TRBJ2-5	TRBV9	TRBD1	NA	15	CASSYRTGVQETQYF	TGTGCCAGCAGCTATCGGACAGGAGTACAAGAGACCCAGTACTTC
TRBJ1-1	TRBV7-6	TRBD1	NA	17	CASSFQPLGQVNTEAFF	TGTGCCAGCAGCTTCCAGCCTTTGGGACAGGTGAACACTGAAGCTTTCTTT
TRBJ1-1	TRBV9	NA	NA	14	CASSVGGVNTEAFF	TGTGCCAGCAGCGTAGGGGGGGTGAACACTGAAGCTTTCTTT
TRBJ2-7	TRBV3-1/TRBV3-2	TRBD2	once	16	CASSQYAAGVNYEQYF	TGTGCCAGCAGCCAATATGCGGCGGGGGTTAACTACGAGCAGTACTTC
TRBJ2-1	TRBV10-1	NA	NA	14	CASLIYRLWCEQFF	TGCGCCAGCCTCATTTACAGGTTATGGTGTGAGCAGTTCTTC
TRBJ2-5	TRBV12-3/TRBV12-4	NA	NA	13	CASTSRGGGTQYF	TGTGCCAGCACCTCGCGGGGTGGGGGGACCCAGTACTTC
TRBJ2-1	TRBV12-3/TRBV12-4	NA	NA	12	CASSFGSNEQFF	TGTGCCAGCAGTTTTGGGAGCAATGAGCAGTTCTTC
TRBJ1-1	TRBV9	NA	NA	15	CASSGPRGRDTEAFF	TGTGCCAGCAGCGGACCCCGGGGTAGAGACACTGAAGCTTTCTTT